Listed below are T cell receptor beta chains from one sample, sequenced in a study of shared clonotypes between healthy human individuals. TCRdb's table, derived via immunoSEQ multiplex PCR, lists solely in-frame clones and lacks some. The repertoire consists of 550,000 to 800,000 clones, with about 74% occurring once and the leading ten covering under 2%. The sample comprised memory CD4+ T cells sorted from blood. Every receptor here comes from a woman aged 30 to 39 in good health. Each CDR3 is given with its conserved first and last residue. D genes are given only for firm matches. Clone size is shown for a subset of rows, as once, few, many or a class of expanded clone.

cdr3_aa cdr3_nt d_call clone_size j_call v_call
CASSQDGTTNTEAFF TGTGCCAGCAGCCAAGACGGGACAACGAACACTGAAGCTTTCTTT - - TRBJ1-1 TRBV4-2
CASSPRGERSYNEQFF TGTGCCAGTAGTCCCCGGGGGGAGAGGTCCTACAATGAGCAGTTCTTC TRBD2 once TRBJ2-1 TRBV19
CASRTPKGRTTGNTIYF TGTGCCAGTAGGACACCCAAAGGACGGACCACTGGAAACACCATATATTTT - - TRBJ1-3 TRBV19
CASSLHNTGAGETQYF TGTGCCAGCAGCTTGCACAATACAGGGGCGGGAGAGACCCAGTACTTC TRBD1 - TRBJ2-5 TRBV4-2
CASSTRDLNQPQHF TGTGCCAGTAGCACCCGGGACCTCAATCAGCCCCAGCATTTT - - TRBJ1-5 TRBV19
CASSIDRGDPEQYF TGTGCCAGTAGTATTGATAGGGGCGACCCGGAGCAGTACTTC - many TRBJ2-7 TRBV19
CASSEVAAYEQYF TGTGCCAGCAGTGAAGTGGCAGCCTACGAGCAGTACTTC - - TRBJ2-7 TRBV6-1
CASSPKGAGGPRETQYF TGTGCCAGCAGCCCCAAAGGAGCGGGAGGGCCGAGGGAGACCCAGTACTTC TRBD2 - TRBJ2-5 TRBV7-3
CASSERSGTGTDTQYF TGTGCCAGCAGTGAGAGGAGCGGGACAGGCACAGATACGCAGTATTTT - - TRBJ2-3 TRBV6-1
CASSSPGTGGAEQYF TGTGCCAGCAGCTCACCCGGGACAGGGGGCGCCGAGCAGTACTTC TRBD1 - TRBJ2-7 TRBV6-4
CASSLDSSYNEQFF TGTGCCAGCAGCTTAGACAGCAGCTACAATGAGCAGTTCTTC - few TRBJ2-1 TRBV7-2
CSVKTGTGVYEQYF TGCAGCGTTAAAACAGGGACAGGGGTCTACGAGCAGTACTTC TRBD1 once TRBJ2-7 TRBV29-1
CASRTGGLYNEQFF TGCGCCAGCAGGACAGGGGGCCTCTACAATGAGCAGTTCTTC TRBD1 - TRBJ2-1 TRBV4-1
CASSPQGTDTQYF TGCGCCAGCAGTCCCCAGGGCACAGATACGCAGTATTTT - - TRBJ2-3 TRBV5-1
CASSAGDALSGYTF TGTGCCAGCAGCGCCGGGGACGCACTTTCAGGCTACACCTTC - - TRBJ1-2 TRBV13
CASSRVKTSSHEQYF TGTGCCAGCTCACGGGTAAAGACATCCTCCCACGAGCAGTACTTC - once TRBJ2-7 TRBV18
CASSQDPGQLTGELFF TGTGCCAGCAGCCAGGATCCGGGACAGCTTACCGGGGAGCTGTTTTTT TRBD1 - TRBJ2-2 TRBV14
CAWSARGAENTEAFF TGTGCCTGGAGCGCGAGGGGGGCAGAGAACACTGAAGCTTTCTTT - - TRBJ1-1 TRBV30
CASSSPTDTDTQYF TGTGCCAGCAGCTCCCCGACCGACACAGATACGCAGTATTTT - - TRBJ2-3 TRBV11-2
CASSPLKGLASSTDTQYF TGTGCCAGCTCACCACTGAAGGGATTAGCTTCTAGCACAGATACGCAGTATTTT - - TRBJ2-3 TRBV18
CASSQGSGTRGEETQYF TGTGCCAGCAGCCAAGGTTCCGGGACTCGGGGGGAAGAGACCCAGTACTTC TRBD2 - TRBJ2-5 TRBV7-2
CASSIGGLAGVGISNEQFF TGTGCCAGTAGTATAGGGGGACTAGCGGGAGTCGGTATTTCGAATGAGCAGTTCTTC TRBD2 - TRBJ2-1 TRBV19
CASSWGLAGPSEEQYF TGCGCCAGCAGCTGGGGACTAGCGGGGCCCTCGGAGGAGCAGTACTTC TRBD2 - TRBJ2-7 TRBV5-1
CAWGLLSDTGELFF TGTGCCTGGGGCTTACTCAGTGACACCGGGGAGCTGTTTTTT - - TRBJ2-2 TRBV30
CASSLERLGNQPQHF TGTGCCAGCAGTTTAGAACGCCTGGGCAATCAGCCCCAGCATTTT - - TRBJ1-5 TRBV28
CASSPQVGNEQFF TGTGCCAGCAGCCCCCAGGTTGGCAATGAGCAGTTCTTC - - TRBJ2-1 TRBV7-9
CASSYQTTIYF TGTGCCAGCAGTTACCAGACTACCATATATTTT - - TRBJ1-3 TRBV6-5
CASSSPPQLFF TGTGCCAGCAGTTCCCCCCCCCAGCTGTTTTTT - - TRBJ2-2 TRBV27
CAGTENTGELFF TGTGCCGGGACAGAGAACACCGGGGAGCTGTTTTTT TRBD1 - TRBJ2-2 TRBV2
CASSQISGITGELFF TGCGCCAGCAGCCAAATCAGCGGGATTACCGGGGAGCTGTTTTTT TRBD2 few TRBJ2-2 TRBV4-1
CSVQKEPNYGYTF TGCAGCGTTCAAAAGGAGCCTAACTATGGCTACACCTTC - - TRBJ1-2 TRBV29-1
CASSALRINPGGEQYF TGTGCCAGCAGCGCCCTCAGGATCAACCCCGGAGGGGAGCAGTACTTC - - TRBJ2-7 TRBV28
CASSTPSGETQYF TGTGCCAGCTCAACCCCTTCGGGAGAGACCCAGTACTTC - few TRBJ2-5 TRBV18